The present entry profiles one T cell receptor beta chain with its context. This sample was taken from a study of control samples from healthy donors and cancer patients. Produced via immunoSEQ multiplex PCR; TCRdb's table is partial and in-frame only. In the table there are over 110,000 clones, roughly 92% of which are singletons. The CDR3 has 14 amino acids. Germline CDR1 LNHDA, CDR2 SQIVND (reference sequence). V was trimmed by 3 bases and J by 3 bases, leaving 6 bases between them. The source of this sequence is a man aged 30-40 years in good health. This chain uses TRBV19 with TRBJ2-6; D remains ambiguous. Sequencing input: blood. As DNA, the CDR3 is TGTGCCAGTAGTATTGGGTTTGGGGCCAACGTCCTGACTTTC. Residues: CASSIGFGANVLTF.